The sequence of this T cell receptor beta chain was determined in a study of OX40 agonist ivuxolimab in advanced cancers. Study context: Administration of intravenous ivuxolimab to patients occurred every 2 weeks at 0.01 to 10 mg/kg. Treatment received earlier with anti-PD-1, anti-PD-L1 or anti-CTLA-4 agents was allowed, and around 40% had some.

The CDR3 extends over 15 amino acids. V gave up 0 bases and J gave up 2 bases, with 10 bases separating them. In germline, CDR1 is LNHDA, CDR2 SQIVND (reference sequence). This clone turned up a few times. Profiling relied on immunoSEQ multiplex PCR, and the TCRdb table lists in-frame clones only, not all of them. The profile shows about 64,000 clones, more than 85% of them singletons. This TCR was sampled from an adult with an advanced solid tumor such as melanoma, head and neck, liver or kidney cancer. The starting material was CD4+ or CD8+ T cells sorted from blood, obtained in a trial of the OX40 agonist ivuxolimab. V is TRBV19 and J is TRBJ1-1; D may be TRBD1 (6 bases). The CDR3 region is CASSIDGQPNTEAFF. Here the CDR3 DNA reads TGTGCCAGTAGTATAGATGGACAGCCTAACACTGAAGCTTTCTTT.